This T cell receptor beta chain was recovered during a study of blood T cell repertoires in COVID-19 (dated by TCRdb to the early 2020s). Study-level background: The collaborator samples originated in the United States, Italy and Spain and spanned the acute and convalescent phases of COVID-19. The prospective study material was composed of cDNA or gDNA derived from T cells, B-cell-depleted T cells, or PBMCs. The samples were drawn from the first 160 participants of the ongoing ImmuneRACE study and from 1,254 subjects provided by 6 global collaborators. Deeply sampled blood TCRbeta repertoires from subjects exposed to, actively infected with, or recovered from COVID-19 were included in the dataset. The repertoires were released in a freely available public database intended as a resource for research on the immune response to SARS-CoV-2. Where available, HLA class I and class II types were taken from metadata supplied by the sample provider and were not determined by assay-based typing. A de-identified subject ID, COVID-19 status, age in years and sex were almost always included in the sample metadata. Broad study findings and their caveats: The amount of clinical and demographic metadata varied by source and participant and was provided uncurated.

Whole blood was collected in K2EDTA tubes by collaborating institutions according to the institutions' own protocols. Collaborator samples were shipped for TCRbeta analysis as frozen whole blood, isolated PBMCs, or DNA extracted from either sample type. TCRbeta CDR3 regions were amplified from genomic DNA using the immunoSEQ Assay, a bias-controlled multiplex PCR. On the study's bioinformatics: The number of nucleated cells in each sample was estimated from the amplification of reference gene primers within the assay. Sequence reads were collapsed and filtered to measure the absolute abundance of every unique TCRbeta CDR3 rearrangement. For each sample, productive Simpson clonality was calculated as the square root of Simpson's diversity index over productive rearrangements. TCRdb provides this immuneACCESS table in a form limited to in-frame rearrangements. Some clones are lacking; in checked studies, under half of them reflect an unresolved V gene, and why the rest are absent is not known. That table is the source of V, J and clone size, and D and trimming were worked out from the DNA. Within this sample are 140,000 to 150,000 clones, with more than 70% of them counted one time only. Over 10% of the sample is in the top ten clones.

Regarding this clone: Its antigen is still unknown. The input lacks base qualities; no much larger clone sits a single base away.

Sample: peripheral blood. The source of this sequence is a man in his 60s with active or convalescent COVID-19.

In nucleotide form, the sequence is TGTGCCAGCAGCCAAGTCGGAGGGAACTACAATGAGCAGTTCTTC. This is translated as CASSQVGGNYNEQFF. The chain is encoded by TRBV4-2 joined to TRBJ2-1, with a weak D call of TRBD2 (6 bases match). A distance of 10 bases separates the germline ends of V and J, which lose 1 base and 3 bases respectively. The CDR3 numbers 15 residues from cysteine through phenylalanine. Left in the record is the CDR3 DNA by itself, 45 bases read in frame from the first base. Taken from the germline V gene, the CDR1 and CDR2 loops are LGHNA and YNFKEQ.